This TCR beta chain is from a study of blood T cell repertoires in COVID-19. As handled by the study authors: Amplification of reference gene primers provided the estimated nucleated cell counts. TCRdb's copy holds only in-frame clones and misses some; the assay was immunoSEQ multiplex PCR. The V and J calls and clone size are taken from that table; D and trimming were inferred from the DNA. The table has more than 300,000 clones, around 87% seen once. The CDR3 is 15 residues long. Per the germline V gene, CDR1 is MNHEY and CDR2 is SVGAGI. Trimming removed 9 bases from V and 0 bases from J; junction bases left unmatched: 11. The Seattle patients, enrolled during active infection, were followed longitudinally.

The J gene is TRBJ2-7, the V gene TRBV6-5; 7 nucleotides align to TRBD1. Source material: peripheral blood. The clonotype comes from a woman in her twenties or thirties with COVID-19, enrolled during active disease. The CDR3 bases are TGTGCCAGTAGGTTCGTGGGGACAGACTCCTACGAGCAGTACTTC. It yields the protein CASRFVGTDSYEQYF.